This T cell receptor (beta chain) was recorded in a study of cytomegalovirus exposure and HLA in healthy donors. Notes on the study in general: Within the 100 to 150 validation repertoires, first-cohort TCR clusters tended to co-occur, according to a later analysis. The classifier reportedly diagnosed cytomegalovirus status with high sensitivity and specificity. A list of 150 or so TCR beta chains associated with cytomegalovirus was given.

Sequenced by immunoSEQ multiplex PCR; TCRdb stores in-frame clones only, minus some. The sample lists 150,000 to 200,000 clones, around 85% seen once, with around 6% in the top ten. Concerning this clone: The target antigen is unknown.

Deletions cut 5 bases from V and 2 bases from J, with 15 bases between. CDR3 length: 16 residues. Germline values: CDR1 SGHVS, CDR2 FNYEAQ. This clonotype was obtained from a young woman in good health and CMV-seronegative. The specimen was PBMCs. This chain uses TRBV7-6 with TRBJ2-2; D may be TRBD1 (6 bases). CDR3 protein: CASSPSPGQNTGELFF. CDR3 nucleotides: TGTGCCAGCAGCCCATCTCCGGGACAAAACACCGGGGAGCTGTTTTTT.